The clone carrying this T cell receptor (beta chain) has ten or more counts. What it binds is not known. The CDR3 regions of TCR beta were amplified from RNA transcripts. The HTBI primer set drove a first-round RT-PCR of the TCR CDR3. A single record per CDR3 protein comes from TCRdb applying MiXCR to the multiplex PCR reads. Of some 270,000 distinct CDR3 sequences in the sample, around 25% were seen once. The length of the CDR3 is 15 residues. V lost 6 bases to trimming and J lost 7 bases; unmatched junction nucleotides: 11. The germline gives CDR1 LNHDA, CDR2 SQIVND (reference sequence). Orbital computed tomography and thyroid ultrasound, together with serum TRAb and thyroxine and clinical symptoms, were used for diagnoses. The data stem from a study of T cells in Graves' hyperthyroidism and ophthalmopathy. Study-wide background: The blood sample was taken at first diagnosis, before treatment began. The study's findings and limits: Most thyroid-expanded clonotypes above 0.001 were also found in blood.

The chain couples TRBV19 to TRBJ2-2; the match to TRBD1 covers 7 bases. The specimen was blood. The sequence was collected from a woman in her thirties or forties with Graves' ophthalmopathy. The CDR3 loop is CASRSIQGVNGELFF. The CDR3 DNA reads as TGTGCCAGTAGATCTATTCAGGGGGTGAACGGGGAGCTGTTTTTT.